This TCR beta chain was recorded in a study of T cell responses to AZD1222 COVID-19 vaccine. Study results and limitations: With dominance at 160-218 and 743-854, vaccine-associated CD4 TCRs spanned spike. White British donors predominated, females outnumbered males, and clonal diversity was possibly underestimated. At baseline, just 5 or 6 AZD1222 recipients tested seropositive. Two AZD1222 doses significantly raised spike-specific TCR breadth and depth over controls.

The protocol was immunoSEQ multiplex PCR, while the TCRdb copy is restricted to in-frame clones and leaves out a portion. This sample yields about 130,000 clones, of which around 90% are seen a single time; around 1% belongs to the top ten. Looked up from germline, CDR1 is KGHDR and CDR2 is SFDVKD. V lost 6 bases to trimming and J lost 0 bases, with 14 bases between them. The CDR3 runs to 16 residues. The count of this clone is one. Its antigen is not known. V and J are TRBV24-1 and TRBJ1-3; possible D gene TRBD1, 5 bases. The sequenced sample was peripheral blood, obtained 28 days after the second AZD1222 dose. The source is an adult who received the AZD1222 COVID-19 vaccine. The DNA for the CDR3 is TGTGCCACCAGTTCCAAGGGGCAAAGCTCTGGAAACACCATATATTTT. Protein product: CATSSKGQSSGNTIYF.